The sequence of this T cell receptor (beta chain) was determined in a study of blood T cell repertoires in COVID-19. With V trimmed by 3 bases and J by 3 bases, 4 bases remained unmatched. The CDR3 runs to 15 residues. Germline V CDR1 and CDR2: KGHSH, LQKENI. Under the authors' procedure: Estimation of nucleated cell counts was performed using reference gene primer amplification. The assay was immunoSEQ multiplex PCR, and TCRdb's table has in-frame clones only and misses some. V and J calls and clone size are given by that table; D and trimming were obtained from the DNA. The sample has 250,000 or so clones; roughly 90% are singletons.

Specimen: PBMCs or T cells enriched from blood (not recorded which). This TCR came from a man in his forties or fifties who had recovered from COVID-19. The chain uses TRBV18 and TRBJ2-3, with 9 bases identical to TRBD2. The CDR3 spells CASSPQRGVTDTQYF. The CDR3 region has the DNA TGTGCCAGCTCACCCCAGCGGGGGGTAACAGATACGCAGTATTTT.